The text below deals with one T cell receptor (beta chain). This clone's antigen is unknown. No qualities accompany the bases; no much larger clone lies one base away. The immunoSEQ Assay, a bias-controlled multiplex PCR, was used to amplify TCRbeta CDR3 regions from genomic DNA. The authors' pipeline ran thus. The number of nucleated cells in each sample was estimated from the amplification of reference gene primers within the assay. Sequence reads were collapsed and filtered to measure the absolute abundance of every unique TCRbeta CDR3 rearrangement. Productive Simpson clonality was computed per sample as the square root of Simpson's diversity index over productive rearrangements. TCRdb provides this immuneACCESS table in a form limited to in-frame rearrangements. Some clones are lacking; in checked studies, under half of them reflect an unresolved V gene, and why the rest are absent is not known. V and J calls and clone size are given by that table; D and trimming were obtained from the DNA. For this sample there are under 200,000 clones; 80% to 90% appear just once. Of the sample, 2% to 2.5% is held by the ten largest clones.

The CDR3 measures 16 amino acids from cysteine to phenylalanine. Only the CDR3 part of the read is kept: 48 bases, read in frame from the first base. At the junction V is shortened by 4 bases and J by 5 bases; bases outside the gene matches: 6. CDR1 is given as MNHNY and CDR2 as SVGAGI, both from the germline V gene (reference sequence). Each collaborating institution followed its own protocols to collect whole blood in K2EDTA tubes. Collaborator samples were shipped for TCRbeta analysis as frozen whole blood, isolated PBMCs, or DNA extracted from either sample type. The entry originates in a study of blood T cell repertoires in COVID-19 (dated by TCRdb to 2018 to 2021). With regard to the full study: The collaborator samples originated in the United States, Italy and Spain and spanned the acute and convalescent phases of COVID-19. The material from the prospective study consisted of cDNA or gDNA derived from T cells, B-cell-depleted T cells, or PBMCs. The dataset comprised deeply sampled blood TCRbeta repertoires from subjects exposed to, actively infected with, or recovered from COVID-19. The repertoires were released in a freely available public database intended as a resource for research on the immune response to SARS-CoV-2. The samples were drawn from two sources: the first 160 participants of the ongoing ImmuneRACE study, and fewer than 1,500 subjects contributed by 6 global collaborators. Sample metadata almost always included a de-identified subject ID, COVID-19 status, age in years and sex. Where available, HLA class I and class II types were taken from metadata supplied by the sample provider and were not determined by assay-based typing.

Findings and caveats that apply to the study as a whole: The quantity of clinical and demographic metadata differed by source and by participant and was supplied without curation.

The receptor comes from a woman at least 80 years old with acute or convalescent COVID-19. The sequence joins TRBV6-6 to TRBJ2-5; 14 bases in the middle match TRBD2. Sequenced material: peripheral blood. The CDR3 sequence is CASSFRTSGGPETQYF. The DNA sequence is TGTGCCAGCAGTTTCCGGACTAGCGGGGGGCCGGAGACCCAGTACTTC.